This T cell receptor beta chain was sequenced in a study of T-cell reconstitution after alpha-beta-depleted transplantation in children. Unique molecular identifiers were used to barcode this TCRbeta library. TCRdb reprocessed the PCR reads via MiXCR and lists one record per CDR3 protein. The sample holds more than 550,000 distinct CDR3 sequences; over 9.5% are singletons and the top ten take less than 5%. The germline V gene has CDR1 LGHNA and CDR2 YNFKEQ. Trimming took 1 base from V and 2 from J; bases not matched to a gene: 7. This CDR3 has 16 residues. The TCR originated in a human donor who donated a stem cell graft to a child with acute myeloid leukemia. The rearrangement joins TRBV4-2 to TRBJ2-7, with 8 bases that match TRBD2. Here the sequenced sample was PBMCs from the stem cell graft donor, taken from the stem cell graft. CDR3 loop: CASSQGKAGDTYEQYF. In DNA, the CDR3 is TGTGCCAGCAGCCAAGGAAAAGCGGGAGATACCTACGAGCAGTACTTC.